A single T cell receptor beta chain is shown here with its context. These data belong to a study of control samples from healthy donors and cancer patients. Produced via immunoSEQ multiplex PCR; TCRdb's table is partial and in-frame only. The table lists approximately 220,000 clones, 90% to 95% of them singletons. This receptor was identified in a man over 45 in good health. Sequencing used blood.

The CDR3 DNA follows: TGTGCCAGCAGCTTGGACAGGTACAATCAGCCCCAGCATTTT. Translated, it gives CASSLDRYNQPQHF. The gene calls are TRBV7-2 and TRBJ1-5; 7 bases match TRBD1. The CDR3 is 14 amino acids. The trim removed 3 bases at V and 3 bases at J, leaving 2 bases unmatched. Germline CDR1 and CDR2: SGHTA and FQGNSA.